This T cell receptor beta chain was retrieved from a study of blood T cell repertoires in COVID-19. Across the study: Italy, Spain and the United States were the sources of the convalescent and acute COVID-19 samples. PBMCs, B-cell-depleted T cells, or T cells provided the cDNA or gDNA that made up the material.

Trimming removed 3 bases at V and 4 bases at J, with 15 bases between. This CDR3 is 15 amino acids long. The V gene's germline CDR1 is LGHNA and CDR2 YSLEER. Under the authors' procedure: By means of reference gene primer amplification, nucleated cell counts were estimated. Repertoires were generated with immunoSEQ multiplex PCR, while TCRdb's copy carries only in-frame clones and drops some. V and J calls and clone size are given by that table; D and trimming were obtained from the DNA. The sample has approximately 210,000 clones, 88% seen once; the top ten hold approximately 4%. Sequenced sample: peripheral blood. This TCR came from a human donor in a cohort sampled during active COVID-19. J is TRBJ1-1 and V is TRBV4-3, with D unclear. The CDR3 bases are TGCGCCAGCAGCCAGAATGCGGGGTGGAGCACTGAAGCTTTCTTT. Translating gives CASSQNAGWSTEAFF.